This T cell receptor beta chain is drawn from a study of blood T cell repertoires in COVID-19. This clone is a singleton in its sample. Trimming shortened V by 3 bases and J by 5 bases, and 11 bases separated the two germline ends. Germline V gives CDR1 SGHNT, CDR2 YENEEA. This CDR3 region has 14 residues. The repertoire was sequenced with immunoSEQ multiplex PCR; TCRdb's copy has only in-frame clones and lacks some. Among over 75,000 clones, more than 80% were seen once, and the ten largest hold 10% to 13%. The TCR originated in a woman aged 70-85 years with acute or convalescent COVID-19. The specimen was peripheral blood. This chain connects TRBV11-3 to TRBJ2-1; D possibly corresponds to TRBD1 (5 bases). CDR3 sequence: CASSLGPSNNEQFF. The CDR3 region has the DNA TGTGCCAGCAGCTTGGGGCCCTCGAACAATGAGCAGTTCTTC.